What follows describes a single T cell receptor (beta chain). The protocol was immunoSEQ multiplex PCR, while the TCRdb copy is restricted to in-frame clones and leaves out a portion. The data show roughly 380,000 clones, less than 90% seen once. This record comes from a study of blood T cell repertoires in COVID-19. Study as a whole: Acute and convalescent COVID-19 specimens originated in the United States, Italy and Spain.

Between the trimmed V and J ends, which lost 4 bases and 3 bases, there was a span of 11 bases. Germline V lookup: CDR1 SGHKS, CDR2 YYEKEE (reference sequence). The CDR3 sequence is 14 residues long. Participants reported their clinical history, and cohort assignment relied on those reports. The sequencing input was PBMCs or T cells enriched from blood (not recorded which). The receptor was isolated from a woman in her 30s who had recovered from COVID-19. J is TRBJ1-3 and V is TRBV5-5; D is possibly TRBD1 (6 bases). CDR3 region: CASSPDSYGNTIYF. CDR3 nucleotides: TGTGCCAGCAGCCCGGACAGCTATGGAAACACCATATATTTT.